Detailed here is one T cell receptor beta chain. Antigen specificity is unknown. The V gene lost 8 bases and the J gene lost 1 base, with 17 bases spanning the gap. Germline lookup yields CDR1 KGHSH and CDR2 LQKENI. The CDR3 loop spans 15 amino acids. This specimen belongs to a study of graft-versus-host responses after intestinal transplantation. Across the study: The study gave all recipients anti-thymocyte globulin induction, then tacrolimus and steroids for about 3 years.

Study-level findings and limits: GvH clones appeared in recipient marrow, some first in ileum or blood.

TCRdb keeps only in-frame clones here, not all; method: immunoSEQ multiplex PCR. Of some 35,000 clones listed, roughly 94% are singletons. The origin of this receptor is a human donor who was the organ donor for an intestinal transplant. Specimen: unstimulated CD4+ T cells sorted from spleen or lymph node cells, collected before transplant. The chain carries TRBV18 and TRBJ1-1; a possible D gene is TRBD1 (5 bases). CDR3 sequence reads: CASTGTQLRNTEAFF. CDR3 coding DNA: TGTGCCAGCACCGGGACGCAGCTCCGGAACACTGAAGCTTTCTTT.